The clone carrying this T cell receptor (beta chain) was seen just once. No antigen is known for it. The sample belongs to a study of graft-versus-host responses after intestinal transplantation. Study-wide results and limits: The marrow of recipients harbored GvH clones, and ileum or blood showed some of them first.

The V gene's germline CDR1 is LNHDA and CDR2 SQIVND (reference sequence). The CDR3 runs 15 residues. V shed 5 bases and J shed 2 bases, with 13 bases lying between them. The data were produced by immunoSEQ multiplex PCR, yet TCRdb's version contains in-frame clones alone and is incomplete. The sample has 130,000 or so clones, about 93% seen once; the top ten hold about 0.19%. Sequences were derived from unstimulated CD4+ T cells sorted from spleen or lymph node cells, sampled before intestinal transplant. The chain combines TRBV19 with TRBJ2-1, with a weak D call TRBD2 (6 bases). This TCR derives from a human donor who received an intestinal transplant. The CDR3 region has the DNA TGTGCCAGTAGTCCCGCCGGGGGAACCTACAATGAGCAGTTCTTC. Encoded protein: CASSPAGGTYNEQFF.